The 27 T cell receptor beta chains in this list originate from one sample, sequenced in a study of blood T cell repertoires in COVID-19. Using immunoSEQ multiplex PCR, the repertoire was profiled, and TCRdb retains in-frame clones only, with some absent. The sample shows 390,000 or so clones, 83% of them seen only once. Source material: PBMCs or T cells enriched from blood (not recorded which). The receptors shown here come from a woman in her fifties or sixties who had recovered from COVID-19.

This clone came up once. V and J are TRBV19 and TRBJ1-2; D is possibly TRBD1 (5 bases). V shed 6 bases and J shed 3 bases, with 11 bases lying between them. The CDR3 is 13 residues long. Germline CDR1 reads LNHDA; CDR2 reads SQIVND (reference sequence). The CDR3 DNA reads as TGTGCCAGTAGAGGGGCAGATTACTATGGCTACACCTTC. Protein product: CASRGADYYGYTF.

This clone was seen more than once but under ten times. CDR3 DNA sequence: TGTGCCAGCAGCTTAACGGGAGGACTGAACTATGGCTACACCTTC. It translates to CASSLTGGLNYGYTF. The chain links TRBV7-3 to TRBJ1-2; D gene ambiguous. V lost 0 bases, J lost 2 bases, and 10 bases lay in between. The CDR3 runs 15 residues. The germline gives CDR1 SGHTA, CDR2 FQGTGA.

V is TRBV18 and J is TRBJ2-2; weak D call: TRBD1 (5 bases). V shed 3 bases and J shed 4 bases, with 12 bases lying between them. The CDR3 extends over 15 amino acids. Germline CDR1 KGHSH, CDR2 LQKENI. The CDR3 coding sequence is TGTGCCAGCTCACCTCAGGGCCTTGCCACCGGGGAGCTGTTTTTT. This encodes CASSPQGLATGELFF.

This clone has more than one count but fewer than ten. The chain employs TRBV7-9 and TRBJ1-2; 7 bases map to TRBD1. The CDR3 totals 16 residues. Germline CDR1 SEHNR, CDR2 FQNEAQ (reference sequence). The junction had 10 bases not matched to a gene; V was cut back by 2 bases and J by 4 bases. CDR3 loop: CASSLSTGQAIYGYTF. The DNA of the CDR3 is TGTGCCAGCAGCTTAAGTACCGGACAGGCGATCTATGGCTACACCTTC.

The rearrangement links TRBV7-9 to TRBJ1-1, with 7 bases aligning to TRBD1. This CDR3 has 16 residues. J gave up 5 bases and V 1 base, and 10 bases lay outside the gene matches. Germline V gene data show CDR1 as SEHNR and CDR2 as FQNEAQ (reference sequence). DNA of the CDR3: TGTGCCAGCAGCTTAGTTGATCTACAGGGGAAGACTGAAGCTTTCTTT. Protein product: CASSLVDLQGKTEAFF.

V gene TRBV5-8 combines with J gene TRBJ2-4, with 9 bases that match TRBD1. CDR1 is SGHTS, CDR2 YDEGEE, per germline. CDR3 length: 19 residues. V was clipped by 7 bases and J by 1 base; unmatched bases: 18. In nucleotides, the CDR3 is TGTGCCAGCCAAGAATCCTCTACAGGGGGCATCTCGGCCAAAAACATTCAGTACTTC. This sequence encodes CASQESSTGGISAKNIQYF. The whole variable domain, remainder taken from reference TRBV5-8 and TRBJ2-4, is EAGVTQSPTHLIKTRGQQATLRCSPISGHTSVYWYQQALGLGLQFLLWYDEGEERNRGNFPPRFSGRQFPNYSSELNVNALELEDSALYLCASQESSTGGISAKNIQYFGAGTRLSVL.

The chain links TRBV30 to TRBJ2-1, with unresolved D. CDR3 length: 13 amino acids. Trimming pared 2 bases from V and 1 base from J, leaving 6 bases between. Germline V gene lookup returns CDR1 GTSNPN and CDR2 SVGIG (reference sequence). In DNA form, the CDR3 reads TGTGCCTGGAGTATAGCTTCCTACAATGAGCAGTTCTTC. Protein sequence: CAWSIASYNEQFF.

The CDR3 loop is CASSDTGPLSGNTIYF. The CDR3 DNA reads as TGTGCCAGCAGCGATACAGGGCCCCTCTCTGGAAACACCATATATTTT. V usage is TRBV9 and J usage is TRBJ1-3, with D perhaps TRBD1 (6 bases). Germline V gene sequence: CDR1 SGDLS, CDR2 YYNGEE. Trimming shortened V by 3 bases and J by 0 bases, and 13 bases separated the two germline ends. This CDR3 has 16 amino acids.

The rearrangement joins TRBV6-5 to TRBJ1-2; D not certain. The germline V gene has CDR1 MNHEY and CDR2 SVGAGI. Trimming shortened V by 2 bases and J by 7 bases, and 5 bases separated the two germline ends. The CDR3 is made up of 11 amino acids. CDR3 amino acids: CASSYEGGYTF. In DNA, the CDR3 is TGTGCCAGCAGTTACGAGGGTGGCTACACCTTC.

The V gene is TRBV4-1, the J gene TRBJ2-5; tentatively, D is TRBD2 (5 bases). Germline-derived CDR1 and CDR2 are MGHRA and YSYEKL. The CDR3 is 15 residues long. V lost 4 bases, J lost 5 bases, and 17 bases lay in between. CDR3 in amino acids: CASSPRGLASETQYF. The CDR3 region has the DNA TGCGCCAGCAGCCCAAGAGGCCTAGCTTCCGAGACCCAGTACTTC.

As for this clone: The sample carries other DNA sequences with the same CDR3. The V and J genes are TRBV19 and TRBJ1-1, with TRBD1 matching 8 bases. Germline lookup yields CDR1 LNHDA and CDR2 SQIVND (reference sequence). The trim removed 3 bases at V and 2 bases at J, leaving 2 bases unmatched. The CDR3 extends over 14 amino acids. CDR3 amino acids: CASSIQGANTEAFF. CDR3 nucleotides: TGTGCCAGTAGTATTCAGGGGGCAAACACTGAAGCTTTCTTT.

This clone was observed a handful of times. V gene TRBV4-1 combines with J gene TRBJ1-5; D unclear. Trimming shortened V by 0 bases and J by 0 bases, and 6 bases separated the two germline ends. The CDR3 runs to 15 residues. The germline V gene encodes CDR1 MGHRA and CDR2 YSYEKL. The CDR3 nucleotides read TGCGCCAGCAGCCAAGATACCTATAGCAATCAGCCCCAGCATTTT. Translated, it gives CASSQDTYSNQPQHF.

The rearrangement links TRBV7-2 to TRBJ2-7; 8 nucleotides align to TRBD1. With 4 bases clipped from V and 6 bases from J, the junction kept 14 bases outside the gene matches. The CDR3 covers 16 residues. CDR1 is SGHTA and CDR2 is FQGNSA in the germline V gene. The CDR3 sequence: CASSYVQGVTVGEQYF. Here the CDR3 DNA reads TGTGCCAGCAGCTACGTACAGGGGGTTACGGTAGGCGAGCAGTACTTC.

The chain joins TRBV19 to TRBJ1-2; D may be TRBD1 (5 bases). The CDR3 length is 16 residues. The V end lost 4 bases, the J end lost 2 bases, and 17 bases lay between the germline ends. Germline CDR1 and CDR2: LNHDA and SQIVND (reference sequence). As DNA, the CDR3 is TGTGCCAGTAGTACCATCCAGGGCCGCGGCAACTATGGCTACACCTTC. Protein: CASSTIQGRGNYGYTF.

The chain links TRBV6-1 to TRBJ1-6; TRBD1 agrees at 8 bases. CDR1 and CDR2 (germline): MNHNS, SASEGT. Trimming removed 4 bases from V and 7 bases from J; junction bases left unmatched: 3. CDR3 size: 14 residues. The CDR3 DNA is TGTGCCAGCAGTGCCAGGGGGCGGAATTCACCCCTCCACTTT. This sequence encodes CASSARGRNSPLHF.

DNA for the CDR3: TGTGCCAGTAGTACCCGGACAGTTGGGAACACTGAAGCTTTCTTT. The encoded protein is CASSTRTVGNTEAFF. V is TRBV19 and J is TRBJ1-1; D is perhaps TRBD1 (6 bases). The germline V gene encodes CDR1 LNHDA and CDR2 SQIVND (reference sequence). This CDR3 is built from 15 residues. The germline V and J ends were trimmed by 4 bases and 1 base, with 13 bases remaining between them.

The V call is TRBV12-3 or TRBV12-4, the J call TRBJ1-2; D possibly corresponds to TRBD1 (6 bases). The CDR3 has 13 residues. V was clipped by 10 bases and J by 2 bases, with 14 bases between them. CDR3 bases: TGTGCCACTATCAATCAGGGGAACTATGGCTACACCTTC. Amino acids: CATINQGNYGYTF.

J is TRBJ1-5 and V is TRBV3-1 (or the pseudogene TRBV3-2); possible D gene TRBD1, 6 bases. The ends were cut back, 3 bases at V and 0 bases at J, with 12 bases in the middle. The CDR3 is made up of 16 amino acids. From germline, CDR1 is LGHDT and CDR2 YNNKEL (reference sequence). The CDR3 reads CASSQTGVNSNQPQHF. CDR3 nucleotide sequence: TGTGCCAGCAGCCAGACAGGAGTTAATAGCAATCAGCCCCAGCATTTT.

J is TRBJ1-2 and V is TRBV19; D might be TRBD1 (6 bases). CDR1 LNHDA and CDR2 SQIVND come from the germline V gene (reference sequence). The CDR3 runs 13 residues. The ends were cut back, 4 bases at V and 7 bases at J, with 13 bases in the middle. The CDR3 nucleotides read TGTGCCAGTAGTAGAGGGGGACCCGGTGGCTACACCTTC. Amino acids: CASSRGGPGGYTF.

J is TRBJ1-2 and V is TRBV11-2, with 7 bases identical to TRBD1. Germline values: CDR1 SGHAT, CDR2 FQNNGV. V was pared by 1 base and J by 1 base, with 3 bases of the junction left unmatched. The CDR3 runs to 15 residues. The CDR3 DNA reads TGTGCCAGCAGCTTAGGGGGACAGCTTAACTATGGCTACACCTTC. Translation: CASSLGGQLNYGYTF.

The J gene is TRBJ2-2, the V gene TRBV4-1; D perhaps matches TRBD1 (5 bases). The CDR3 sequence is 14 residues long. Trimming took 0 bases from V and 4 from J, leaving 6 bases between them. The germline V gene encodes CDR1 MGHRA and CDR2 YSYEKL. The CDR3 loop is CASSQERGTGELFF. CDR3 coding DNA: TGCGCCAGCAGCCAAGAAAGGGGCACCGGGGAGCTGTTTTTT.

The V and J genes are TRBV6-1 and TRBJ2-7; perhaps TRBD1 as D (5 bases). There are 13 residues in the CDR3. V was clipped by 3 bases and J by 2 bases, with 8 bases between them. The V gene's germline CDR1 is MNHNS and CDR2 SASEGT. The CDR3 nucleotides read TGTGCCAGCAGTGAGTACAGGCCCTACGAGCAGTACTTC. Translated: CASSEYRPYEQYF.

This clone came up once. The V gene is TRBV11-2, the J gene TRBJ2-7, with D maybe TRBD2 (6 bases). V lost 5 bases and J 5 bases, leaving 19 bases between the germline ends. The CDR3 is 15 amino acids. CDR1 is SGHAT and CDR2 is FQNNGV in the germline V gene. CDR3 in amino acids: CASSVGGGIWNEQYF. CDR3 DNA: TGTGCCAGCAGCGTAGGTGGGGGGATCTGGAACGAGCAGTACTTC.

This chain joins TRBV7-2 and TRBJ2-2; 8 nucleotides line up with TRBD1. The germline gives CDR1 SGHTA, CDR2 FQGNSA. V gave up 1 base and J gave up 9 bases; unmatched junction bases: 10. The length of the CDR3 is 16 residues. CDR3: CASSLDAGGRVRELFF. The DNA for the CDR3 is TGTGCCAGCAGCTTAGATGCAGGGGGCAGGGTCCGGGAGCTGTTTTTT. The full variable domain, rest sourced from reference TRBV7-2 and TRBJ2-2, is GAGVSQSPSNKVTEKGKDVELRCDPISGHTALYWYRQSLGQGLEFLIYFQGNSAPDKSGLPSDRFSAERTGGSVSTLTIQRTQQEDSAVYLCASSLDAGGRVRELFFGEGSRLTVL.

J is TRBJ2-4 and V is TRBV30; 11 nucleotides agree with TRBD1. Germline trimming cut 5 bases from V and 2 bases from J; bases unmatched to any gene: 8. The CDR3 spans 16 residues. Germline lookup yields CDR1 GTSNPN and CDR2 SVGIG (reference sequence). CDR3 nucleotides: TGTGCCTGGTCCGGACAGGGGGCATTAACCAAAAACATTCAGTACTTC. Translation: CAWSGQGALTKNIQYF. The full variable domain, completed using reference TRBV30 and TRBJ2-4, is SQTIHQWPATLVQPVGSPLSLECTVEGTSNPNLYWYRQAAGRGLQLLFYSVGIGQISSEVPQNLSASRPQDRQFILSSKKLLLSDSGFYLCAWSGQGALTKNIQYFGAGTRLSVL.

This clone was counted only a few times. The chain carries TRBV7-2 and TRBJ1-6; D gene unclear. Trimming left V 1 base short and J 10 bases short, with 8 bases between. Germline V gene sequence: CDR1 SGHTA, CDR2 FQGNSA. The CDR3 sequence is 13 residues long. The CDR3 DNA sequence: TGTGCCAGCAGCTTAGATAGTCTCTCACCCCTCCACTTT. Its protein is CASSLDSLSPLHF.

The CDR3 here is CASSPQGALNTIYF. In DNA, the CDR3 is TGTGCCAGCAGTCCCCAGGGGGCTTTAAACACCATATATTTT. V gene TRBV6-6 combines with J gene TRBJ1-3; the match to TRBD1 covers 8 bases. V shed 5 bases, J shed 6 bases, and the junction held 6 bases outside the gene matches. CDR3 length: 14 residues. Germline lookup yields CDR1 MNHNY and CDR2 SVGAGI (reference sequence).